This T cell receptor beta chain comes out of a study of cytomegalovirus exposure and HLA in healthy donors. General study results and limits: Several V segments, TRBV6-2 and TRBV6-3 among them, could not be told apart and were dropped.

Primers for the PCR totalled 60 Vbeta and 13 Jbeta. Assay used: immunoSEQ multiplex PCR; TCRdb lists only in-frame clones, some missing. Of under 200,000 clones detected, 78% appear once; the ten largest clones hold 13% to 15%. Concerning this clone: Its antigen is not identified.

CDR3 length: 17 residues. Germline CDR1 reads MDHEN; CDR2 reads SYDVKM. J gave up 7 bases and V 6 bases, and 18 bases lay outside the gene matches. The chain has TRBV28 and TRBJ2-1; 7 bases are a match to TRBD2. This receptor was obtained from a woman in her twenties or thirties in good health and CMV-seropositive. The source material was PBMCs. The CDR3 nucleotides read TGTGCCAGCAGGACTGTTCCTGTGGCGGGAGTCGGTAATGAGCAGTTCTTC. It encodes CASRTVPVAGVGNEQFF.